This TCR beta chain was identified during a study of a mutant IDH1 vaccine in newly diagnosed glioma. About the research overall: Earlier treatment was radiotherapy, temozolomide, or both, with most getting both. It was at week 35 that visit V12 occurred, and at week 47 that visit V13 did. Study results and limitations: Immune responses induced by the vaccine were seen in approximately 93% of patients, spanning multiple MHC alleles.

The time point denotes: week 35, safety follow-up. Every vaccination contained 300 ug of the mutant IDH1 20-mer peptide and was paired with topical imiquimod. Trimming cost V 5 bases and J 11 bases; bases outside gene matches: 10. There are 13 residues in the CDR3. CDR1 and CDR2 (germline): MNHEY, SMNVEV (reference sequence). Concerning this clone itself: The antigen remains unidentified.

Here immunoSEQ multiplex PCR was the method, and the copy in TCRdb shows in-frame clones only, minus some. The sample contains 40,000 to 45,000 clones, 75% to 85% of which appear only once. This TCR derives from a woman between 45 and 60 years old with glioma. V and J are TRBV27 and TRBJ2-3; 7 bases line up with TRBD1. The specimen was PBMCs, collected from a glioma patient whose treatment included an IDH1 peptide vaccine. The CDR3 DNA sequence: TGTGCCAGCAGTCCCTCCGAGACAGGGAAGCAGTATTTT. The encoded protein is CASSPSETGKQYF.